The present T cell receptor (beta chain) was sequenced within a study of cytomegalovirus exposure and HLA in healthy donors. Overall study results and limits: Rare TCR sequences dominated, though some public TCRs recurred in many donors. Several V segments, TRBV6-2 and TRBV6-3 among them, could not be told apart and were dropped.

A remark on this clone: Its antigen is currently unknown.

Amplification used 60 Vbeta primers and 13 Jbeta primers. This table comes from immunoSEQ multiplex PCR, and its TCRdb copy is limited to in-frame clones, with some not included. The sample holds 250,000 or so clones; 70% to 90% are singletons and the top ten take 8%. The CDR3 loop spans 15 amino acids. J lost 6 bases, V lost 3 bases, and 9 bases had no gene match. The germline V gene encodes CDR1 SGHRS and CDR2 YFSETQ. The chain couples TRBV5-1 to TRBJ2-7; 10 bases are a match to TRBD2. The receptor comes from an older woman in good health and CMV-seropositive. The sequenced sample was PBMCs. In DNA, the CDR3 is TGCGCCAGCAGCTCCCGGGGACTAGCGCTTGTCGAGCAGTACTTC. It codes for CASSSRGLALVEQYF. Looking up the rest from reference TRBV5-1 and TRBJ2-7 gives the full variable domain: KAGVTQTPRYLIKTRGQQVTLSCSPISGHRSVSWYQQTPGQGLQFLFEYFSETQRNKGNFPGRFSGRQFSNSRSEMNVSTLELGDSALYLCASSSRGLALVEQYFGPGTRLTVT.